What follows describes a single TCR beta chain. CDR1 is LNHNV and CDR2 is YYDKDF in the germline V gene (reference sequence). CDR3 size: 16 residues. V lost 1 base, J lost 3 bases, and 6 bases stayed unmatched. The data belong to a study of blood T cell repertoires in COVID-19. Study details: Samples representing acute and convalescent COVID-19 were sourced from the United States, Italy and Spain. PBMCs, B-cell-depleted T cells, or T cells were the source of the cDNA or gDNA that made up the material.

Authors' data handling: Amplified reference gene primers provided the basis for estimating nucleated cell counts. The protocol was immunoSEQ multiplex PCR, while the TCRdb copy is restricted to in-frame clones and leaves out a portion. From that table come the V and J calls and clone size; the DNA was used to work out D and trimming. The top ten hold approximately 15% of the sample, which has around 46,000 clones, around 82% seen once. The chain combines TRBV15 with TRBJ2-7; TRBD2 matches 10 bases. The sample was peripheral blood. This receptor was identified in a human donor in a cohort sampled during active COVID-19. The CDR3 is CATSRVPAGGVYEQYF. The CDR3 coding sequence is TGTGCCACCAGCAGAGTACCAGCGGGAGGGGTCTACGAGCAGTACTTC.